These 21 T cell receptor beta chains originate from one sample sequenced in a study of T cells in Graves' hyperthyroidism and ophthalmopathy. Amplified TCR beta CDR3 regions came from RNA transcripts. The TCR CDR3 was amplified in a first-round RT-PCR using the HTBI primer set. From the multiplex PCR reads, TCRdb called clonotypes with MiXCR, one entry per CDR3 protein. The repertoire holds about 540,000 distinct CDR3 sequences, 46% seen once, with about 7.9% in the top ten. The sample consisted of peripheral blood or thyroid tissue (not recorded which). All receptors derive from a woman aged 18-29 years with Graves' hyperthyroidism.

Worth noting for this clonotype: This clone may be a read error of a much larger clone one base away. V usage is TRBV10-2 and J usage is TRBJ1-5; no firm D call. This CDR3 region has 13 residues. V was shortened by 7 bases and J by 0 bases, with 7 bases between the two germline ends. Looked up from germline, CDR1 is WSHSY and CDR2 is SAAADI. CDR3 residues: CASNVHSNQPQHF. DNA of the CDR3: TGCGCCAGCAATGTCCATAGCAATCAGCCCCAGCATTTT.

Notes on this clonotype: The conserved final phenylalanine or tryptophan is absent from the CDR3, which likely points to a read error. The chain is built from TRBV7-9 and TRBJ1-1; D remains ambiguous. The CDR3 sequence is 14 residues long. V lost 3 bases and J 1 base, leaving 9 bases between the germline ends. The germline CDR1 and CDR2 sequences are SEHNR and FQNEAQ (reference sequence). The CDR3: CASSFSRRNTEAFS. CDR3 nucleotides: TGTGCCAGCAGCTTCTCACGGAGGAACACTGAAGCTTTCTCT.

V is TRBV20-1 and J is TRBJ2-7; D is perhaps TRBD2 (5 bases). The CDR3 loop spans 12 amino acids. V gave up 5 bases and J gave up 8 bases, with 16 bases separating them. The germline CDR1 and CDR2 sequences are DFQATT and SNEGSKA (reference sequence). The CDR3 nucleotides are TGCAGTGCTTCACCGGGATTTAGCCAGCAGTACTTC. As protein: CSASPGFSQQYF.

J is TRBJ1-2 and V is TRBV20-1, with D perhaps TRBD1 (5 bases). CDR1 is DFQATT, CDR2 SNEGSKA, per germline (reference sequence). Between the trimmed V and J ends, which lost 1 base and 6 bases, there was a span of 15 bases. The CDR3 is 14 residues long. The CDR3 protein is CSARAGPRGDGYTF. The CDR3 DNA follows: TGCAGTGCTAGAGCGGGACCTAGGGGTGATGGCTACACCTTC.

The chain recombines TRBV6-1 with TRBJ2-7, with D uncertain. CDR1 and CDR2 from the germline V gene are MNHNS and SASEGT. The CDR3 totals 13 residues. The ends were cut back, 7 bases at V and 3 bases at J, with 13 bases in the middle. The DNA for the CDR3 is TGTGCCAGCACCTCGAGAAGCGTCTACGAGCAGTACTTC. Its protein product is CASTSRSVYEQYF.

This clonotype was recorded a few times. The V and J genes are TRBV4-1 and TRBJ2-7; D unclear. The V and J ends lost 0 bases and 2 bases respectively, with 11 bases between them. This CDR3 has 15 residues. The germline V gene encodes CDR1 MGHRA and CDR2 YSYEKL. The CDR3 bases are TGCGCCAGCAGCCAAGATTCCAGGCGGACCTACGAGCAGTACTTC. Translated, it gives CASSQDSRRTYEQYF.

Regarding this clonotype: The junction and the germline gene differ at one end; a read error may be behind it. The V gene is TRBV25-1, the J gene TRBJ2-7, with 8 positions matching TRBD2. This CDR3 is 15 amino acids long. Germline-derived CDR1 and CDR2 are MGHDK and SYGVNS. Here the CDR3 reads CASSSTGTSPYEQYF. CDR3 sequence (DNA): TGCGCCAGCAGCTCCACTGGGACTAGTCCATACGAGCAGTACTTC.

This clonotype was detected only a few times. The chain employs TRBV9 and TRBJ1-5; TRBD1 matches 7 bases. The CDR3 consists of 15 residues. CDR1 is SGDLS and CDR2 is YYNGEE in the germline V gene. V was pared by 0 bases and J by 4 bases, with 4 bases of the junction left unmatched. The CDR3 loop reads CASSVGGGTNQPQHF. CDR3 sequence (DNA): TGTGCCAGCAGCGTAGGAGGGGGCACAAATCAGCCCCAGCATTTT.

The rearrangement joins TRBV9 to TRBJ2-5, with a weak D call TRBD2 (6 bases). The CDR3 sequence is 15 residues long. V was cut by 3 bases and J by 5 bases, with 17 bases left in between. Germline V CDR1 and CDR2: SGDLS, YYNGEE. The CDR3 DNA is TGTGCCAGCAGCGATACCGGGAGCCGGACCGAGACCCAGTACTTC. This sequence encodes CASSDTGSRTETQYF. Together with reference TRBV9 and TRBJ2-5, the CDR3 gives the full variable domain: DSGVTQTPKHLITATGQRVTLRCSPRSGDLSVYWYQQSLDQGLQFLIQYYNGEERAKGNILERFSAQQFPDLHSELNLSSLELGDSALYFCASSDTGSRTETQYFGPGTRLLVL.

Comments on this clonotype: Given the absence of the conserved phenylalanine or tryptophan at the CDR3 end, a read error is likely. The chain combines TRBV24-1 with TRBJ1-2; D may be TRBD1 (5 bases). The CDR3 loop spans 15 amino acids. Germline V gene lookup returns CDR1 KGHDR and CDR2 SFDVKD. CDR3 nucleotides: TGTGTCACCAGTGAGTCCCGGGACGGCCCTCGAAGCTACACCGTC. It is translated as CVTSESRDGPRSYTV.

V gene TRBV7-1 combines with J gene TRBJ1-4; D is unresolved. TRBV7-1 counts as an open reading frame of uncertain function. CDR3 length: 13 residues. V lost 3 bases to trimming and J lost 10 bases, with 12 bases between them. CDR3 loop: CASSSWRAGKLFF. The CDR3 bases are TGTGCCAGCAGCTCGTGGCGGGCCGGAAAACTGTTTTTT.

This clonotype was seen only a few times. This chain connects TRBV12-3 or TRBV12-4 to TRBJ2-5; D uncertain. Deletions cut 2 bases from V and 3 bases from J, with 7 bases between. The CDR3 has 13 amino acids. CDR3 sequence: CASSLNIKETQYF. DNA for the CDR3: TGTGCCAGCAGTTTAAACATAAAAGAGACCCAGTACTTC.

This clonotype has just a few counts. The chain couples TRBV11-2 to TRBJ1-2; unclear D gene. V was pared by 3 bases and J by 4 bases, with 9 bases between. The CDR3 has 13 amino acids. Germline V CDR1 and CDR2: SGHAT, FQNNGV. In DNA, the CDR3 is TGTGCCAGCAGCTTTGGCGGATTCTATGGCTACACCTTC. Its translation is CASSFGGFYGYTF.

V and J are TRBV5-1 and TRBJ2-6; D uncertain. CDR3 length: 15 amino acids. V lost 0 bases and J 4 bases, leaving 8 bases between the germline ends. Per germline, CDR1 SGHRS and CDR2 YFSETQ. The CDR3 DNA is TGCGCCAGCAGCTTGGTTTGGAGCGGGGCCAACGTCCTGACTTTC. It encodes CASSLVWSGANVLTF.

The rearrangement joins TRBV2 to TRBJ1-4, with unresolved D. The V end was cut by 7 bases, the J end by 8 bases, with 17 bases between. CDR3 length equals 14 residues. Germline V lookup: CDR1 SNHLY, CDR2 FYNNEI. The CDR3 protein is CASTQEGGDEKLFF. CDR3 bases: TGTGCCAGCACCCAGGAGGGCGGCGACGAAAAACTGTTTTTT.

The chain is built from TRBV7-3 and TRBJ1-1, with TRBD1 identical over 7 bases. Germline CDR1 and CDR2: SGHTA and FQGTGA. The CDR3 has 14 amino acids. Trimming cost V 5 bases and J 5 bases; bases outside gene matches: 8. CDR3 loop: CASSPRPGGTEAFF. CDR3 in DNA: TGTGCCAGCAGCCCCCGCCCAGGGGGGACTGAAGCTTTCTTT.

This clonotype turned up a few times. The rearrangement links TRBV2 to TRBJ2-7, with TRBD1 as a possible D gene (6 bases). Germline loops: CDR1 SNHLY, CDR2 FYNNEI. Trimming removed 0 bases from V and 2 bases from J, with 11 bases in between. The CDR3 covers 15 residues. The CDR3 protein is CASSEALGQTYEQYF. CDR3 coding DNA: TGTGCCAGCAGTGAAGCGCTTGGACAGACCTACGAGCAGTACTTC.

Only a few counts were recorded for this clonotype. The chain recombines TRBV11-1 with TRBJ1-5, with 8 bases fitting TRBD1. V dropped 5 bases and J dropped 5; count of bases not matched to a gene: 5. This CDR3 region has 14 residues. Germline loops: CDR1 SGHAT, CDR2 FQDESV (reference sequence). The CDR3 bases are TGTGCCAGCAGCCACGGACAGGGCGATCAGCCCCAGCATTTT. This encodes CASSHGQGDQPQHF.

This clonotype was counted between two and nine times. The chain employs TRBV6-5 and TRBJ1-2; maybe TRBD1 (5 bases). CDR3 size: 15 residues. In germline, CDR1 is MNHEY, CDR2 SVGAGI. V was shortened by 2 bases and J by 0 bases, with 10 bases between the two germline ends. The CDR3 nucleotides are TGTGCCAGCAGTTACCTTCAGGGCCCTAACTATGGCTACACCTTC. It is translated as CASSYLQGPNYGYTF.

V gene TRBV10-2 combines with J gene TRBJ1-6; maybe TRBD1 (5 bases). Trimming pared 6 bases from V and 7 bases from J, leaving 19 bases between. The CDR3 totals 16 residues. Per germline, CDR1 WSHSY and CDR2 SAAADI. CDR3 in DNA: TGCGCCAGCAGCAACTACAGGAGGAAGGCCAATTCACCCCTCCACTTT. This translates into CASSNYRRKANSPLHF.

About this clonotype itself: The junction departs from germline at one end; a sequencing error may be responsible. V usage is TRBV7-3 and J usage is TRBJ2-7; D is unclear. Germline CDR1 reads SGHTA; CDR2 reads FQGTGA. The CDR3 length is 15 residues. The CDR3 nucleotides are TGCGCCAGCAGCCTTCAGGAAGGAAGATCCCACGAGCAGTACTTC. Its protein is CASSLQEGRSHEQYF.